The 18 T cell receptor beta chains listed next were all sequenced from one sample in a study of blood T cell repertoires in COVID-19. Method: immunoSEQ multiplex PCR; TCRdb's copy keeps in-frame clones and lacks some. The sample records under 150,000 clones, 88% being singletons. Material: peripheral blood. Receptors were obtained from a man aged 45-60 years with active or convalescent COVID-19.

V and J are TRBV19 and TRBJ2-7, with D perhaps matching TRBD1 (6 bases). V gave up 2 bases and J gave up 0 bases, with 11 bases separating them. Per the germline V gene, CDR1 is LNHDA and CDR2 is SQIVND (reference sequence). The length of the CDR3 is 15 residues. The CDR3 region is CASSIQDSDSYEQYF. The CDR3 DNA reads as TGTGCCAGTAGTATACAGGACAGCGACTCCTACGAGCAGTACTTC.

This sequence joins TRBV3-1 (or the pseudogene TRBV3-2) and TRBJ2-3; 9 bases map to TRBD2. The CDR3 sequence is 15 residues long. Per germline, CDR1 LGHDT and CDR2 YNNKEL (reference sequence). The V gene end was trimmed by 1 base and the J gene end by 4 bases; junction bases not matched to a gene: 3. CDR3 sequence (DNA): TGTGCCAGCAGCCAAGCAGCGGGAGGAGCAGATACGCAGTATTTT. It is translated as CASSQAAGGADTQYF.

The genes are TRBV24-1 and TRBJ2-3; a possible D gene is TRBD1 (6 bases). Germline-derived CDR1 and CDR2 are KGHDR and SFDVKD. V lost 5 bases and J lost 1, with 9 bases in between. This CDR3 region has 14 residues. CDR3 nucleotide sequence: TGTGCCACCAGTGGGGCAGGGGGCACAGATACGCAGTATTTT. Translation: CATSGAGGTDTQYF.

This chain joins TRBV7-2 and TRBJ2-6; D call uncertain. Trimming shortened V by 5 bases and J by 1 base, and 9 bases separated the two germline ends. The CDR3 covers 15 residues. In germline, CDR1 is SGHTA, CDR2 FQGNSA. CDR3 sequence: CASSPTRSGANVLTF. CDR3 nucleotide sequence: TGTGCCAGCAGCCCGACAAGATCTGGGGCCAACGTCCTGACTTTC.

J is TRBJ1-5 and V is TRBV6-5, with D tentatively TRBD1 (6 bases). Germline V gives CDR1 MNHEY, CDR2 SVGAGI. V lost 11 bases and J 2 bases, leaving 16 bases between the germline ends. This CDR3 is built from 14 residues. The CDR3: CACRQALGNQPQHF. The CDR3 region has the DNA TGTGCCTGTCGACAGGCTTTGGGCAATCAGCCCCAGCATTTT.

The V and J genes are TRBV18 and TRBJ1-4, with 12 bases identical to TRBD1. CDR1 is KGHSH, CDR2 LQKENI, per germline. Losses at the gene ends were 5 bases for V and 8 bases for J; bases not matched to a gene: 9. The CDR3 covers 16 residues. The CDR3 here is CASSSDGGTGGEKLFF. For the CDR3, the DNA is TGTGCCAGCTCATCCGATGGCGGGACAGGGGGCGAAAAACTGTTTTTT. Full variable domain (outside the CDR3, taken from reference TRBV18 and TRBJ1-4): NAGVMQNPRHLVRRRGQEARLRCSPMKGHSHVYWYRQLPEEGLKFMVYLQKENIIDESGMPKERFSAEFPKEGPSILRIQQVVRGDSAAYFCASSSDGGTGGEKLFFGSGTQLSVL.

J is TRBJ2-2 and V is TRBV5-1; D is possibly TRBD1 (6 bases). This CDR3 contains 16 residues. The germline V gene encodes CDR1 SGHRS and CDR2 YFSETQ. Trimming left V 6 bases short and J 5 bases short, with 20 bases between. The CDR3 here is CASTDVGRGLTGELFF. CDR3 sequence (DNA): TGCGCCAGCACCGATGTGGGCAGGGGATTAACCGGGGAGCTGTTTTTT.

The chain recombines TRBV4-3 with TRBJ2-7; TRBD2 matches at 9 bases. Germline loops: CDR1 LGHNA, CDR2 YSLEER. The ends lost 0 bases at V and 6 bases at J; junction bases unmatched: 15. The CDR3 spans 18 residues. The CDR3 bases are TGCGCCAGCAGCCAAGAGTTCGCCCTATCTAGCGGGATCGGCGAGCAGTACTTC. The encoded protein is CASSQEFALSSGIGEQYF.

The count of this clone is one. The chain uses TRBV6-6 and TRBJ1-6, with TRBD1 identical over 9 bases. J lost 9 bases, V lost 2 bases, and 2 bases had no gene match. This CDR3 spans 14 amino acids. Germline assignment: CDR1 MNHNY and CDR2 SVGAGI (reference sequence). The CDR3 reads CASSYGGQGSPLHF. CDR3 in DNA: TGTGCCAGCAGTTACGGGGGACAGGGTTCACCCCTCCACTTT.

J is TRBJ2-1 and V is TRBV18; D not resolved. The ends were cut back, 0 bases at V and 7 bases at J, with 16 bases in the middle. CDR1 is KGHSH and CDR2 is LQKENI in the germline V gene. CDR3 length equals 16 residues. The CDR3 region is CASSPPPSTAMNEQFF. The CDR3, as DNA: TGTGCCAGCTCACCACCTCCCTCAACCGCTATGAATGAGCAGTTCTTC.

DNA of the CDR3: TGTGCCAGCAGTTACGCAACAGGGGGCCTCTACGAGCAGTACTTC. Residues: CASSYATGGLYEQYF. The rearrangement uses TRBV6-5 and TRBJ2-7, with TRBD1 identical over 9 bases. Per the germline V gene, CDR1 is MNHEY and CDR2 is SVGAGI. The CDR3 is 15 amino acids. The ends lost 2 bases at V and 3 bases at J; junction bases unmatched: 5.

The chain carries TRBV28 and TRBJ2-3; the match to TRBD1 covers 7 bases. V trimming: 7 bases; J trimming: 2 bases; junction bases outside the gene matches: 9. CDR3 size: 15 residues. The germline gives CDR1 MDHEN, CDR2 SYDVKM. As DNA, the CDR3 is TGTGCCAGCAAACCGGGACAGTTTCTCACAGATACGCAGTATTTT. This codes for CASKPGQFLTDTQYF. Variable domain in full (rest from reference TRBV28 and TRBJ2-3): DVKVTQSSRYLVKRTGEKVFLECVQDMDHENMFWYRQDPGLGLRLIYFSYDVKMKEKGDIPEGYSVSREKKERFSLILESASTNQTSMYLCASKPGQFLTDTQYFGPGTRLTVL.

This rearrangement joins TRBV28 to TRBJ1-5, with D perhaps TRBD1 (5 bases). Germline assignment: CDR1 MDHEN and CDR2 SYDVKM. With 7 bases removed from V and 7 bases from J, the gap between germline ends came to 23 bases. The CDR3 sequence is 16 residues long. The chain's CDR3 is CASTARGGVGQQPQHF. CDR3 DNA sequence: TGTGCCAGCACCGCTCGGGGGGGGGTTGGGCAGCAGCCCCAGCATTTT.

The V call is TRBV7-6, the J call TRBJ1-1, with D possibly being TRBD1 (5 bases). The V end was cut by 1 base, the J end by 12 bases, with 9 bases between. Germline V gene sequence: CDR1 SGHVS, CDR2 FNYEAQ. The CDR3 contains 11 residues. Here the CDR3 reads CASSLGRGTFF. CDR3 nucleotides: TGTGCCAGCAGCTTAGGACGGGGGACTTTCTTT.

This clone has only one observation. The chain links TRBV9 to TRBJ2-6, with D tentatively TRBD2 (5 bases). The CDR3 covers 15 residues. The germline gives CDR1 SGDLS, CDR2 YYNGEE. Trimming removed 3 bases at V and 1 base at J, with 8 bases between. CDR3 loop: CASSGSGSGANVLTF. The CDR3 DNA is TGTGCCAGCAGCGGGTCGGGATCTGGGGCCAACGTCCTGACTTTC.

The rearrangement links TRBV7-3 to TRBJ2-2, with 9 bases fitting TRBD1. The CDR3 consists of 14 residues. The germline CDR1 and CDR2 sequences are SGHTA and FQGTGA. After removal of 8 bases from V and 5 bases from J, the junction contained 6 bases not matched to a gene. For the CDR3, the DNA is TGTGCCAGCGGGGGACAGGGTTTAACCGGGGAGCTGTTTTTT. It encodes CASGGQGLTGELFF.

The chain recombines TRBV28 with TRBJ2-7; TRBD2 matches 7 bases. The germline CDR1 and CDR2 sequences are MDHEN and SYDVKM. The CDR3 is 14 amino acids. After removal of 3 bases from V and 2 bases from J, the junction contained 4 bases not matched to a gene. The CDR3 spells CASSLASGAYEQYF. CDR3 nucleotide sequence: TGTGCCAGCAGTTTGGCTAGCGGCGCCTACGAGCAGTACTTC.

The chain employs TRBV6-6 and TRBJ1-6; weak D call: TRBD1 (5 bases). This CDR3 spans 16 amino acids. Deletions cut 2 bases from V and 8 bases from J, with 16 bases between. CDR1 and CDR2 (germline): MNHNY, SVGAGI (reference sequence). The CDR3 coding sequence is TGTGCCAGCAGTTACACTCGACAGTCAGGCCATTCACCCCTCCACTTT. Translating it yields CASSYTRQSGHSPLHF.